A single sample is the source of the 3 T cell receptor beta chains below, sequenced in a study of T-cell reconstitution after alpha-beta-depleted transplantation in children (dated by TCRdb to about 2016). The library was made by PCR. Sequencing was performed on an Illumina HiSeq 2500. To normalize quantification of the TCRbeta repertoire, the TCR libraries were built with molecular barcoding that relied on unique molecular identifiers. TCRdb reanalyzed the raw reads on its own, using fastp at Q25 for trimming and MiXCR for clone calling, and kept in-frame beta chains. Records with the same CDR3 protein are collapsed into one entry carrying the most frequent genes and DNA. The sample contains about 420,000 distinct CDR3 sequences, roughly a tenth of them found a single time. About 5% of the sample lies in the top ten. Sequencing was performed on PBMCs from the stem cell graft donor, taken from the stem cell graft. These receptor sequences come from a human donor who donated a stem cell graft to a child with acute myeloid leukemia.

V usage is TRBV30 and J usage is TRBJ1-3; D gene unclear. V was pared by 0 bases and J by 3 bases, with 6 bases between. Germline values: CDR1 GTSNPN, CDR2 SVGIG (reference sequence). CDR3 size: 13 residues. The CDR3 spells CAWSVFSGNTIYF. DNA of the CDR3: TGTGCCTGGAGTGTATTTAGTGGAAACACCATATATTTT.

This clonotype was seen a handful of times. The chain's CDR3 is CASSSHGRDPVSNEQFF. DNA of the CDR3: TGTGCCAGCAGCTCCCACGGGCGGGACCCGGTCTCGAATGAGCAGTTCTTC. The rearrangement links TRBV5-6 to TRBJ2-1, with a weak D call TRBD2 (6 bases). Germline assignment: CDR1 SGHDT and CDR2 YYEEEE. The CDR3 contains 17 residues. The V and J ends lost 3 bases and 7 bases respectively, with 23 bases between them.

This clonotype was seen repeatedly, ten times or more. The rearrangement uses TRBV6-6 and TRBJ2-5; no definite D call. Germline-derived CDR1 and CDR2 are MNHNY and SVGAGI (reference sequence). V was trimmed by 4 bases and J by 3 bases, leaving 9 bases between them. The CDR3 sequence is 13 residues long. The CDR3 nucleotides are TGTGCCAGCAGTTTAGACGAAAAAGAGACCCAGTACTTC. This gives the protein CASSLDEKETQYF.